The TCR beta chain described here comes from a study of CD8+ T cells in alopecia areata. The overall study: For the treated group, dosing was oral tofacitinib at 5 to 10 mg twice daily.

The J segment lost 1 base and the V segment lost 0 bases, leaving 3 bases of the junction unmatched. CDR1 is SGHNT and CDR2 is YYREEE in the germline V gene (reference sequence). The CDR3 is 18 amino acids. TCR sequencing used cDNA made by reverse transcription of extracted RNA. Clones were sequenced by immunoSEQ multiplex PCR, and TCRdb holds only the in-frame ones, with some missing. Here the sample spans around 140,000 clones, 45% to 50% being singletons. The researchers isolated CD4+ and CD8+ T cells from PBMCs by sorting. Study-level findings and limits: Higher clonality than in normal scalp was seen in lesional scalp, especially alopecia totalis/universalis.

A word on this clone: Its antigen is currently unknown.

The sequenced sample was CD8+ T cells sorted from blood, obtained at week 0. The J gene is TRBJ2-6, the V gene TRBV5-4; 11 nucleotides line up with TRBD1. This sequence originates from a human donor with alopecia areata. CDR3 sequence (DNA): TGTGCCAGCAGCTTGGTGGACAGGGGGCAGTCTGGGGCCAACGTCCTGACTTTC. This gives the protein CASSLVDRGQSGANVLTF.